Presented here are 32 T cell receptor beta chains from one specimen sequenced in a study of T cell clonality in common variable immunodeficiency (dated by TCRdb to the mid-2010s). The paper as a whole reports these results and caveats: CVID TCRbeta sequences were reported to have fewer deletions and N-nucleotide insertions and to lack highly modified clones with 13 or more V deletions.

The library came from the immunoSEQ multiplex PCR assay. TCRdb took this table from immuneACCESS and kept in-frame rearrangements with V and J called. Such tables lack part of the clones; where checked against another copy, unresolved V genes explain under half of the gap, and the rest is unexplained. The sample records around 30,000 clones, none occurring a single time. The top ten hold under 30% of the sample. The antigens of these receptors remain unknown. Material for sequencing was peripheral blood mononuclear cells. All receptors come from a human donor with common variable immunodeficiency.

This clone was found many times. The DNA ends 3 residues before the CDR3 does, and the rest of the CDR3 is filled in from the germline J gene. The chain joins TRBV7-2 to TRBJ1-1; TRBD1 matches 9 bases. The CDR3 runs 15 residues. Looked up from germline, CDR1 is SGHTA and CDR2 is FQGNSA. After removal of 5 bases from V and 1 base from J, the junction contained 5 bases not matched to a gene. The CDR3 region is CASSRQGGANTEAFF. CDR3 DNA (partial): TGTGCCAGCAGCCGACAGGGGGGGGCGAACACTGAA.

Notes on this clone: The read halts 3 residues ahead of the CDR3 end, with the missing end drawn from the germline J gene. The chain combines TRBV19 with TRBJ2-1; perhaps TRBD1 as D (6 bases). This CDR3 spans 13 amino acids. V was clipped by 5 bases and J by 7 bases, with 12 bases between them. CDR1 LNHDA and CDR2 SQIVND come from the germline V gene (reference sequence). CDR3 DNA (partial): TGTGCCAGTAGTCATCTCCAGGGGAATGAG. Protein product: CASSHLQGNE. From start to end, the CDR3 is CASSHLQGNEQFF.

This clone was seen repeatedly, ten times or more. Coverage ceases 3 residues before the CDR3 finishes, and the germline J gene fills in the end. This chain links TRBV6-1 with TRBJ2-4; D is possibly TRBD1 (5 bases). The length of the CDR3 is 16 residues. V shed 3 bases and J shed 1 base, with 13 bases lying between them. Germline values: CDR1 MNHNS, CDR2 SASEGT. CDR3 residues: CASSDPREWAKNIQYF. Partial CDR3 DNA: TGTGCCAGCAGTGATCCCAGGGAATGGGCCAAAAACATT.

Note on this clone: The CDR3 end is not reached by the read, which stops 3 residues before it; the germline J gene fills it in. The chain is built from TRBV7-2 and TRBJ2-7, with 13 bases that match TRBD2. The CDR3 loop spans 15 amino acids. V shed 5 bases and J 6 bases; nucleotides not matched to a gene: 7. The germline V gene has CDR1 SGHTA and CDR2 FQGNSA. The chain's CDR3 is CASSRGLAGVGEQYF. The DNA read from the CDR3 is TGTGCCAGCAGCCGAGGACTAGCGGGAGTAGGCGAG.

This clone ranks as large. The read is 3 residues too short to cover the CDR3 end, so that end is filled in from the germline J gene. The chain joins TRBV5-1 to TRBJ1-1; 8 bases are a match to TRBD1. Germline loops: CDR1 SGHRS, CDR2 YFSETQ. The V gene end was trimmed by 1 base and the J gene end by 7 bases; junction bases not matched to a gene: 9. This CDR3 is built from 15 residues. The sequenced part of the CDR3 DNA is TGCGCCAGCAGCTTGTACGCAGGGGGCATGGGTGAA. Translated: CASSLYAGGMGE. The whole CDR3 region reads CASSLYAGGMGEAFF.

With regard to this clone: With the read ending 3 residues before the CDR3 end, the germline J gene is used to fill in that end. The chain has TRBV7-9 and TRBJ1-6; D unclear. Germline lookup yields CDR1 SEHNR and CDR2 FQNEAQ (reference sequence). V was trimmed by 6 bases and J by 7 bases, leaving 16 bases between them. The CDR3 is 15 residues long. The CDR3 sequence: CASSFGLMKNSPLHF. The part of the CDR3 DNA that was read is TGTGCCAGCAGTTTTGGACTGATGAAGAATTCACCC.

This clone was picked up a small number of times. The read ends 3 residues before the CDR3 terminus; that terminus is restored from the germline J gene. This chain joins TRBV6-1 and TRBJ2-5; D ambiguous. Per the germline V gene, CDR1 is MNHNS and CDR2 is SASEGT. V shed 2 bases and J shed 5 bases, with 15 bases lying between them. The CDR3 length is 15 residues. The DNA read from the CDR3 is TGTGCCAGCAGTGAACTAGTGGTTCGCGCGGAGACC. This encodes CASSELVVRAET. The full CDR3 is CASSELVVRAETQYF.

The CDR3: CASSLGWDRLAKNIQYF. CDR3 DNA, as far as it was read: TGCGCCAGCAGCTTGGGATGGGACAGATTAGCCAAAAACATT. The chain recombines TRBV5-1 with TRBJ2-4; 7 bases align to TRBD1. Read sequence stops 3 residues before the CDR3 end, and the germline J gene provides the missing end. Germline V gene data show CDR1 as SGHRS and CDR2 as YFSETQ. With 0 bases clipped from V and 0 bases from J, the junction kept 6 bases outside the gene matches. CDR3 size: 17 residues.

This clone has a handful of counts. The read gets to within 3 residues of the CDR3 end, and the germline J gene fills in the rest. The chain employs TRBV5-1 and TRBJ2-7; 13 bases align to TRBD2. This CDR3 is 15 amino acids long. The V gene's germline CDR1 is SGHRS and CDR2 YFSETQ. The ends lost 4 bases at V and 4 bases at J; junction bases unmatched: 5. The CDR3 here is CASSAGLAGTYEQYF. CDR3 bases read: TGCGCCAGCAGCGCGGGACTAGCGGGAACTTACGAG. Complete variable domain (other parts from reference TRBV5-1 and TRBJ2-7): KAGVTQTPRYLIKTRGQQVTLSCSPISGHRSVSWYQQTPGQGLQFLFEYFSETQRNKGNFPGRFSGRQFSNSRSEMNVSTLELGDSALYLCASSAGLAGTYEQYFGPGTRLTVT.

There are many counts of this clone. The read terminates 3 residues ahead of where the CDR3 ends, so the germline J gene completes it. V is TRBV30 and J is TRBJ1-5; D may be TRBD1 (6 bases). The germline V and J ends were trimmed by 8 bases and 2 bases, with 13 bases remaining between them. This CDR3 is 13 amino acids long. Germline CDR1 and CDR2: GTSNPN and SVGIG (reference sequence). This CDR3 reads CAGQQGGNQPQHF. The DNA read from the CDR3 is TGTGCCGGACAACAGGGTGGCAATCAGCCC.

Notes on this clone: The read finishes 3 residues shy of the CDR3 end, and the germline J gene is used to complete it. The chain carries TRBV18 and TRBJ2-5, with a weak D call TRBD1 (6 bases). V gave up 3 bases and J gave up 4 bases, with 15 bases separating them. CDR1 is KGHSH and CDR2 is LQKENI in the germline V gene. The CDR3 consists of 15 residues. CDR3 amino acids: CASSPARGYAETQYF. The sequenced part of the CDR3 DNA is TGTGCCAGCTCACCGGCCAGGGGCTATGCAGAGACC.

Ten or more counts support this clone. The read stops 3 residues short of the end of the CDR3; the missing end is completed from the germline J gene. The chain uses TRBV5-1 and TRBJ2-3; 10 positions match TRBD1. CDR1 SGHRS and CDR2 YFSETQ come from the germline V gene. V was pared by 3 bases and J by 6 bases, with 7 bases of the junction left unmatched. This CDR3 is 15 amino acids long. CDR3 region: CASSWSGTGVDTQYF. CDR3 DNA, as far as it was read: TGCGCCAGCAGCTGGTCCGGGACAGGGGTTGATACG.

A remark on this clone: Sequencing ends 3 residues short of the CDR3 end; the germline J gene provides the rest. This chain connects TRBV6-2 or TRBV6-3 to TRBJ2-7, with D possibly being TRBD2 (6 bases). Trimming took 2 bases from V and 1 from J, leaving 9 bases between them. The CDR3 sequence is 14 residues long. The germline CDR1 and CDR2 sequences are MNHEY and SVGEGT. The CDR3 sequence: CASSYGGNSYEQYF. The sequenced CDR3 bases are TGTGCCAGCAGTTACGGGGGGAATTCCTACGAG.

Worth noting for this clone: The read ends 3 residues shy of where the CDR3 ends; the end is completed using the germline J gene. The V call is TRBV18, the J call TRBJ2-5, with a tentative D call TRBD2 (6 bases). V was cut by 8 bases and J by 2 bases, with 12 bases left in between. CDR1 and CDR2 (germline): KGHSH, LQKENI. CDR3 length: 13 residues. CDR3 DNA, as far as it was read: TGTGCCAGCAGAATAGCGGTTCAAGAGACC. Translation: CASRIAVQET. The entire CDR3 protein reads CASRIAVQETQYF. The full variable domain, in which reference TRBV18 and TRBJ2-5 provide the parts outside the CDR3, is NAGVMQNPRHLVRRRGQEARLRCSPMKGHSHVYWYRQLPEEGLKFMVYLQKENIIDESGMPKERFSAEFPKEGPSILRIQQVVRGDSAAYFCASRIAVQETQYFGPGTRLLVL.

A word on this clone: The observed sequence ends 3 residues before the CDR3 terminus, with the missing tail filled in from the germline J gene. The rearrangement links TRBV19 to TRBJ1-3, with 8 nucleotides matching TRBD1. CDR1 and CDR2 from the germline V gene are LNHDA and SQIVND (reference sequence). The CDR3 spans 14 residues. V gave up 8 bases and J gave up 2 bases; unmatched junction bases: 5. The CDR3 protein is CASSTGATGNTIYF. The DNA read from the CDR3 is TGTGCCAGTTCGACAGGGGCAACTGGAAACACC.

In the case of this clone: The CDR3 is cut off 3 residues early in the read; its end comes from the germline J gene. The chain recombines TRBV29-1 with TRBJ2-7; the D is unclear. The CDR3 is 13 amino acids. The ends were cut back, 4 bases at V and 3 bases at J, with 13 bases in the middle. Germline CDR1 SQVTM, CDR2 ANQGSEA. The CDR3 here is CSVVQSTYYEQYF. The covered CDR3 bases are TGCAGCGTTGTACAGTCCACTTACTACGAG.

This clone was detected many times. The missing CDR3 end, 3 residues past where the read stops, is filled in from the germline J gene. V and J are TRBV7-3 and TRBJ2-1; D uncertain. The CDR3 has 17 residues. The V end lost 4 bases, the J end lost 0 bases, and 16 bases lay between the germline ends. Germline CDR1 reads SGHTA; CDR2 reads FQGTGA. The CDR3 reads CASSSNGGLSSYNEQFF. CDR3 DNA (partial): TGTGCCAGCAGCTCAAACGGCGGTCTAAGCTCCTACAATGAG. The full variable domain, with the rest looked up from reference TRBV7-3 and TRBJ2-1, is GAGVSQTPSNKVTEKGKYVELRCDPISGHTALYWYRQSLGQGPEFLIYFQGTGAADDSGLPNDRFFAVRPEGSVSTLKIQRTERGDSAVYLCASSSNGGLSSYNEQFFGPGTRLTVL.

In this sample, this clone turned up many times. The CDR3 end falls 3 residues outside the read, so it is completed with the germline J gene. The V call is TRBV5-4, the J call TRBJ2-2, with 9 bases fitting TRBD1. In germline, CDR1 is SGHNT, CDR2 YYREEE (reference sequence). V was pared by 4 bases and J by 3 bases, with 1 base of the junction left unmatched. The CDR3 has 14 residues. Partial CDR3 DNA: TGTGCCAGCAGCCGGGACAGGGACACCGGGGAG. Its translation: CASSRDRDTGE. The full CDR3 reads CASSRDRDTGELFF.

Details on this clone: The read ends 3 residues shy of where the CDR3 ends; the end is completed using the germline J gene. The V gene is TRBV2, the J gene TRBJ1-5; D remains unclear. The V gene's germline CDR1 is SNHLY and CDR2 FYNNEI. This CDR3 is built from 13 residues. V lost 2 bases and J lost 6, with 8 bases in between. The CDR3 DNA, read in part, is TGTGCCAGCAGTGAACTTGAGGGTCAGCCC. Translated: CASSELEGQP. The entire CDR3 protein is CASSELEGQPQHF.

This clone has ten or more counts. The CDR3 end lies 3 residues beyond the end of the read and is filled in from the germline J gene. The chain links TRBV6-2 or TRBV6-3 to TRBJ1-2; tentatively, D is TRBD1 (5 bases). The CDR3 sequence is 15 residues long. V was pared by 8 bases and J by 3 bases, with 19 bases between. Germline lookup yields CDR1 MNHEY and CDR2 SVGEGT. The CDR3 sequence: CASGNTGEGHYGYTF. The sequenced CDR3 bases are TGTGCCAGCGGAAATACAGGCGAAGGGCACTATGGC.

There are many counts of this clone. The read ends 3 residues before the CDR3 terminus; that terminus is restored from the germline J gene. The J gene is TRBJ2-5, the V gene TRBV29-1, with a tentative D call TRBD2 (6 bases). Between the trimmed V and J ends, which lost 7 bases and 3 bases, there was a span of 12 bases. CDR1 and CDR2 from the germline V gene are SQVTM and ANQGSEA. The CDR3 covers 12 residues. Incomplete CDR3 DNA: TGCAGCGGTGGGACTGAGAAAGAGACC. Translation: CSGGTEKET. The complete CDR3 protein is CSGGTEKETQYF.

Many counts were recorded for this clone. The CDR3 sequence: CASSSGQGNTEAFF. The CDR3 DNA, read in part, is TGCGCCAGCAGCTCGGGACAGGGGAACACTGAA. The V call is TRBV5-1, the J call TRBJ1-1; 9 bases are a match to TRBD1. The read comes to an end 3 residues before the CDR3 does, leaving the germline J gene to fill in the end. Unmatched junction bases numbered 1, after V lost 3 bases and J lost 1 base. Germline V gene sequence: CDR1 SGHRS, CDR2 YFSETQ. The CDR3 has 14 residues.

This clone has ten or more counts. The observed sequence ends 3 residues before the CDR3 terminus, with the missing tail filled in from the germline J gene. The chain has TRBV7-6 and TRBJ2-6, with 9 nucleotides matching TRBD1. Per germline, CDR1 SGHVS and CDR2 FNYEAQ. This CDR3 comprises 17 residues. V shed 5 bases, J shed 2 bases, and the junction held 7 bases outside the gene matches. The CDR3 here is CASSPDRGAAGANVLTF. The DNA read from the CDR3 is TGTGCCAGCAGCCCCGACAGGGGGGCGGCTGGGGCCAACGTC.

This clone was seen many times. The read is 3 residues too short to cover the CDR3 end, so that end is filled in from the germline J gene. The chain couples TRBV18 to TRBJ1-1; tentative D call: TRBD1 (5 bases). Germline CDR1 KGHSH, CDR2 LQKENI. The V gene lost 1 base and the J gene lost 6 bases, with 21 bases spanning the gap. This CDR3 contains 17 residues. Partial CDR3 DNA: TGTGCCAGCTCACCACTCATAGGCCCAGGGTCTATCGCTGAA. It yields the protein CASSPLIGPGSIAE. The whole CDR3 protein is CASSPLIGPGSIAEAFF.

This clone came up many times. Coverage ceases 3 residues before the CDR3 finishes, and the germline J gene fills in the end. J is TRBJ1-1 and V is TRBV29-1, with 8 bases matching TRBD1. Germline trimming cut 4 bases from V and 1 base from J; bases unmatched to any gene: 5. The CDR3 consists of 14 residues. The germline V gene encodes CDR1 SQVTM and CDR2 ANQGSEA. The CDR3 reads CSVAQGAPNTEAFF. The DNA read from the CDR3 is TGCAGCGTTGCGCAGGGGGCCCCGAACACTGAA.

Ten or more counts support this clone. The CDR3 extends 3 residues past the end of the read, so its final part is completed from the germline J gene. The V and J genes are TRBV20-1 and TRBJ1-1; possibly TRBD1 for D (5 bases). CDR3 length: 13 residues. The V gene lost 6 bases and the J gene lost 2 bases, with 13 bases spanning the gap. Per the germline V gene, CDR1 is DFQATT and CDR2 is SNEGSKA (reference sequence). CDR3 residues: CSAHKGTNTEAFF. The CDR3 DNA, read in part, is TGCAGTGCCCATAAAGGGACTAACACTGAA.

Turning to this clone: Coverage ceases 3 residues before the CDR3 finishes, and the germline J gene fills in the end. V is TRBV5-1 and J is TRBJ2-7, with a weak D call TRBD1 (6 bases). V lost 3 bases and J lost 5, with 12 bases in between. This CDR3 spans 13 amino acids. The germline gives CDR1 SGHRS, CDR2 YFSETQ. CDR3 residues: CASSWGPSNEQYF. Incomplete CDR3 DNA: TGCGCCAGCAGCTGGGGGCCGAGTAACGAG.

This clone was seen ten or more times. Sequencing ends 3 residues short of the CDR3 end; the germline J gene provides the rest. V usage is TRBV27 and J usage is TRBJ2-1; TRBD2 agrees at 12 bases. Germline CDR1 reads MNHEY; CDR2 reads SMNVEV (reference sequence). The CDR3 covers 14 residues. With 6 bases clipped from V and 4 bases from J, the junction kept 1 base outside the gene matches. The sequenced part of the CDR3 DNA is TGTGCCAGCAGGACTAGCGGGAGATACAATGAG. Protein product: CASRTSGRYNE. The CDR3 reads in full as CASRTSGRYNEQFF.

This clone was seen ten or more times. One end of the junction is discordant with germline, which a read error may explain. The sequenced fragment ends 3 residues before the CDR3 boundary, so the rest is inferred from the germline J gene. This rearrangement joins TRBV4-2 to TRBJ2-1; D may be TRBD1 (5 bases). The CDR3 totals 14 residues. Germline-derived CDR1 and CDR2 are LGHNA and YNFKEQ. Partial CDR3 DNA: TGCGCCAGCAGCCAAAGGGGCCCCTACAATGAG. It yields the protein CASSQRGPYNE. The entire CDR3 sequence reads CASSQRGPYNEQFF.

The CDR3: CASSFYTNTEAFF. Partial CDR3 DNA: TGTGCCAGCAGCTTTTACACGAACACTGAA. The chain joins TRBV7-9 to TRBJ1-1; D not certain. The CDR3 goes on 3 residues after the read ends, and that part is filled in from the germline J gene. In germline, CDR1 is SEHNR, CDR2 FQNEAQ (reference sequence). Trimming removed 3 bases at V and 1 base at J, with 6 bases between. The CDR3 contains 13 residues.

Of note for this clone: Read sequence stops 3 residues before the CDR3 end, and the germline J gene provides the missing end. The chain employs TRBV5-1 and TRBJ2-5; 13 bases agree with TRBD2. Germline CDR1 SGHRS, CDR2 YFSETQ. V gave up 4 bases and J gave up 5 bases; unmatched junction bases: 5. The CDR3 is 15 residues long. The DNA read from the CDR3 is TGCGCCAGCAGCCGTGGACTAGCGGGAGACGAGACC. Translated: CASSRGLAGDET. The whole CDR3 is CASSRGLAGDETQYF.

A word on this clone: The read gets to within 3 residues of the CDR3 end, and the germline J gene fills in the rest. The chain uses TRBV11-2 and TRBJ2-7, with TRBD2 identical over 9 bases. V lost 5 bases and J lost 6; bases outside the gene matches: 11. Germline V CDR1 and CDR2: SGHAT, FQNNGV. The CDR3 sequence is 15 residues long. CDR3 loop: CASSGTGLAFLEQYF. The CDR3 DNA, read in part, is TGTGCCAGCAGCGGTACGGGACTAGCTTTTCTCGAG. Together with reference TRBV11-2 and TRBJ2-7, the CDR3 gives the full variable domain: EAGVAQSPRYKIIEKRQSVAFWCNPISGHATLYWYQQILGQGPKLLIQFQNNGVVDDSQLPKDRFSAERLKGVDSTLKIQPAKLEDSAVYLCASSGTGLAFLEQYFGPGTRLTVT.